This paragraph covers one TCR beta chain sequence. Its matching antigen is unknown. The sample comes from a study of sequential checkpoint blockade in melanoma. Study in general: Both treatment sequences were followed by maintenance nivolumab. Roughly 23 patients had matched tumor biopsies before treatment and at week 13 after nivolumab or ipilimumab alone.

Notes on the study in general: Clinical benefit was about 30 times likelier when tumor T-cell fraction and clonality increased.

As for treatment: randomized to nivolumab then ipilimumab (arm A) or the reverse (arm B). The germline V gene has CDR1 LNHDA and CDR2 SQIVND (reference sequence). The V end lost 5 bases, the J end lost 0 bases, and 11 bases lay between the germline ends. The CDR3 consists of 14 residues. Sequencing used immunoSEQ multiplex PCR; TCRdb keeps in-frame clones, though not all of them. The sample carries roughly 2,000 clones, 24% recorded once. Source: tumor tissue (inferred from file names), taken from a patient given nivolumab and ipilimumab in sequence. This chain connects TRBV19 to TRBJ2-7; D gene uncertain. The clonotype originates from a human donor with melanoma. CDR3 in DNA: TGTGCCAGTAGTCTTGGGGTGACCTCCTACGAGCAGTACTTC. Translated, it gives CASSLGVTSYEQYF. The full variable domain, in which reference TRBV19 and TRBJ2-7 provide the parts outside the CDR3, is DGGITQSPKYLFRKEGQNVTLSCEQNLNHDAMYWYRQDPGQGLRLIYYSQIVNDFQKGDIAEGYSVSREKKESFPLTVTSAQKNPTAFYLCASSLGVTSYEQYFGPGTRLTVT.